Following are 11 T cell receptor beta chains from one sample sequenced in a study of blood T cell repertoires in COVID-19. The method was immunoSEQ multiplex PCR; TCRdb's version includes in-frame clones alone and lacks a portion of them. The data contain tens of thousands of clones, 70% to 80% of them seen just once; the ten biggest clones take up roughly 12%. Material: peripheral blood. These receptors were taken from a man aged 80 or over with acute or convalescent COVID-19.

CDR3 sequence reads: CASSDRLAGGPNEQFF. The DNA for the CDR3 is TGTGCCAGCAGTGATCGGCTAGCGGGGGGGCCAAATGAGCAGTTCTTC. The chain recombines TRBV2 with TRBJ2-1, with 12 bases that match TRBD2. The V gene end was trimmed by 3 bases and the J gene end by 7 bases; junction bases not matched to a gene: 7. Germline V lookup: CDR1 SNHLY, CDR2 FYNNEI. This CDR3 comprises 16 residues.

The chain joins TRBV5-4 to TRBJ1-2, with D tentatively TRBD1 (6 bases). The V end lost 0 bases, the J end lost 8 bases, and 17 bases lay between the germline ends. The CDR3 covers 15 residues. Per germline, CDR1 SGHNT and CDR2 YYREEE (reference sequence). CDR3 nucleotides: TGTGCCAGCAGCTTGGGCGTCAGACAGGTCCAAGGCTACACCTTC. It is translated as CASSLGVRQVQGYTF.

The chain carries TRBV27 and TRBJ1-1, with 7 bases lining up with TRBD1. Germline V lookup: CDR1 MNHEY, CDR2 SMNVEV (reference sequence). The CDR3 runs to 14 residues. The V gene end was trimmed by 5 bases and the J gene end by 3 bases; junction bases not matched to a gene: 6. The CDR3 bases are TGTGCCAGCAGTAGGGGGACAGTTTACACTGAAGCTTTCTTT. Amino acid sequence: CASSRGTVYTEAFF.

This clone was seen once. The chain's CDR3 is CASSLVVGELFF. The CDR3 DNA sequence: TGTGCCAGCAGCTTAGTAGTCGGGGAGCTGTTTTTT. The rearrangement links TRBV11-2 to TRBJ2-2; D ambiguous. This CDR3 is built from 12 residues. Germline CDR1 reads SGHAT; CDR2 reads FQNNGV. The V and J ends lost 1 base and 7 bases respectively, with 4 bases between them.

This chain connects TRBV29-1 to TRBJ2-7; 8 bases are shared with TRBD1. V lost 7 bases and J lost 2; bases outside the gene matches: 4. The CDR3 extends over 12 amino acids. Germline-derived CDR1 and CDR2 are SQVTM and ANQGSEA. CDR3 coding DNA: TGCAGCGCCGGGGACAGGACCTACGAGCAGTACTTC. As protein: CSAGDRTYEQYF.

The chain has TRBV21-1 and TRBJ1-1; no DNA check was done on the table's D call, TRBD1. TRBV21-1 is noted as a pseudogene. This CDR3 region has 16 residues. The CDR3 reads CASHSHQGTVNTEAFF. CDR3 DNA sequence: TGTGCCAGTCACTCACATCAGGGTACTGTGAACACTGAAGCTTTCTTT.

V and J are TRBV30 and TRBJ2-3; 11 bases agree with TRBD1. Per germline, CDR1 GTSNPN and CDR2 SVGIG (reference sequence). The CDR3 runs 15 residues. The trim removed 2 bases at V and 4 bases at J, leaving 5 bases unmatched. The CDR3 sequence: CAWSRTGGYADTQYF. CDR3 bases: TGTGCCTGGAGTCGGACAGGGGGCTATGCAGATACGCAGTATTTT. The whole variable domain, filled in from reference TRBV30 and TRBJ2-3, reads SQTIHQWPATLVQPVGSPLSLECTVEGTSNPNLYWYRQAAGRGLQLLFYSVGIGQISSEVPQNLSASRPQDRQFILSSKKLLLSDSGFYLCAWSRTGGYADTQYFGPGTRLTVL.

As DNA, the CDR3 is TGTGCCAGTAAGGGTCGGGGAGAGACCCAGTACTTC. The encoded protein is CASKGRGETQYF. This chain uses TRBV19 with TRBJ2-5; possible D gene TRBD2, 5 bases. Germline V gene sequence: CDR1 LNHDA, CDR2 SQIVND (reference sequence). V shed 7 bases and J shed 4 bases, with 10 bases lying between them. This CDR3 comprises 12 residues.

The CDR3 nucleotides read TGCAGTGCTCAGGGGAACACTGAAGCTTTCTTT. Translation: CSAQGNTEAFF. This rearrangement joins TRBV20-1 to TRBJ1-1; a possible D gene is TRBD1 (5 bases). The CDR3 has 11 amino acids. The V gene lost 5 bases and the J gene lost 1 base, with 5 bases spanning the gap. Germline assignment: CDR1 DFQATT and CDR2 SNEGSKA (reference sequence).

This clone was recorded once. This chain links TRBV11-3 with TRBJ2-3; TRBD2 matches 9 bases. There are 16 residues in the CDR3. CDR1 is SGHNT and CDR2 is YENEEA in the germline V gene. Germline trimming cut 1 base from V and 3 bases from J; bases unmatched to any gene: 5. For the CDR3, the DNA is TGTGCCAGCAGCTTAGGGGCGGGAGGGCCGACAGATACGCAGTATTTT. Translating it yields CASSLGAGGPTDTQYF.

A single count supports this clone. V is TRBV5-1 and J is TRBJ1-2, with TRBD1 identical over 8 bases. The CDR3 covers 13 residues. J lost 7 bases, V lost 4 bases, and 6 bases had no gene match. Germline values: CDR1 SGHRS, CDR2 YFSETQ. The CDR3 DNA sequence: TGCGCCAGCAGCCTGACAGGGGATGGTGGCTACACCTTC. Its translation is CASSLTGDGGYTF.